This TCR beta chain is drawn from a study of T-cell reconstitution after alpha-beta-depleted transplantation in children. Notes on the study in general: There were some patients whose high TCRbeta diversity at day 60 came from surviving recipient T cells and thymic progenitors. The origin of alpha-beta T cells about two months after transplant was reportedly several hundred expanded graft clones. One year after transplant, T-cell counts and diversity came mostly from newly produced T cells.

V dropped 2 bases and J dropped 2 bases, with 9 bases sitting between them. The germline CDR1 and CDR2 sequences are KGHSH and LQKENI. There are 14 residues in the CDR3. Unique molecular identifiers were used to barcode this TCRbeta library. TCRdb independently ran MiXCR on the PCR reads; one entry per CDR3 protein. The table has about 830,000 distinct CDR3 sequences, around 15% seen once. Details on this clonotype: What it binds is not known.

This TCR derives from a male patient between 10 and 17 years old who had a stem cell transplant for acute lymphoblastic leukemia, so the T cells may come from the graft donor. The chain uses TRBV18 and TRBJ2-5; D is undetermined. Sample: PBMCs, mostly from graft donor cells, taken 360 days after TCRalphabeta/CD19-depleted stem cell transplant. The DNA for the CDR3 is TGTGCCAGCTCACCATTTGTGAGGCAAGAGACCCAGTACTTC. Encoded protein: CASSPFVRQETQYF.